This TCR beta chain was profiled in a study of CD8 T cells in ankylosing spondylitis. Study-wide points: Peripheral blood held disease-linked clones only at relatively low frequency, and these were CD8+. Enrichment of disease-linked clones was reportedly significant in matched ankylosing spondylitis synovial fluid. There was a TCR beta motif, made of roughly eight highly homologous variants, that appeared characteristic of ankylosing spondylitis blood. In reactive arthritis synovial fluid and blood, some motif variants had been reported before.

In this sample, this clonotype turned up a few times. Its antigen is unknown. TCRdb recomputed calls from the 5' RACE reads with MiXCR, one row per CDR3 protein. The sample consists of around 340,000 distinct CDR3 sequences, 20% of them appearing once. V lost 5 bases, J lost 4 bases, and 11 bases lay in between. Germline loops: CDR1 SEHNR, CDR2 FQNEAQ (reference sequence). The CDR3 sequence is 13 residues long. The sequence derives from a male donor with ankylosing spondylitis or in good health (not recorded which). Sequenced input: blood, either unsorted or a sorted T cell fraction (not recorded which). This chain connects TRBV7-9 to TRBJ1-2; D might be TRBD1 (5 bases). The CDR3 loop reads CASSKTASYGYTF. Written as DNA, the CDR3 is TGTGCCAGCAGCAAGACAGCGTCCTATGGCTACACCTTC. The full variable domain, its missing parts supplied by reference TRBV7-9 and TRBJ1-2, is DTGVSQNPRHKITKRGQNVTFRCDPISEHNRLYWYRQTLGQGPEFLTYFQNEAQLEKSRLLSDRFSAERPKGSFSTLEIQRTEQGDSAMYLCASSKTASYGYTFGSGTRLTVV.